The 29 T cell receptor beta chains presented below share a single source sample, sequenced in a study of CD8 T cells in ankylosing spondylitis. Findings of the study overall: In ankylosing spondylitis blood, a motif of fewer than 10 highly homologous TCR beta variants appeared characteristic.

These receptors' antigens are unknown. TCRdb reprocessed the 5' RACE reads with MiXCR, giving one entry per CDR3 protein. This sample has a few hundred thousand distinct CDR3 sequences, with 15% to 20% found just once. Sample: blood, either unsorted or a sorted T cell fraction (not recorded which). These TCRs come from a male donor with ankylosing spondylitis.

To note about this clonotype: This may stem from a read error, because a much larger clone lies one nucleotide away. The chain has TRBV28 and TRBJ2-7, with 8 bases lining up with TRBD1. The V and J ends lost 6 bases and 2 bases, in that order; junction bases with no gene match: 3. Germline CDR1 is MDHEN and CDR2 is SYDVKM. The CDR3 is made up of 13 amino acids. The CDR3: CASRRTGPYEQYF. The CDR3 nucleotides read TGTGCCAGCAGAAGGACAGGGCCCTACGAGCAGTACTTC.

Only a few counts were recorded for this clonotype. This chain links TRBV9 with TRBJ2-2, with D perhaps TRBD1 (6 bases). This CDR3 comprises 15 residues. V gave up 3 bases and J gave up 1 base, with 10 bases separating them. The germline CDR1 and CDR2 sequences are SGDLS and YYNGEE. The CDR3 DNA reads TGTGCCAGCAGCGGGACAGCGATGAACACCGGGGAGCTGTTTTTT. As protein: CASSGTAMNTGELFF.

This clonotype has ten or more counts. The rearrangement joins TRBV18 to TRBJ1-1; the D is unclear. Trimming took 4 bases from V and 4 from J, leaving 7 bases between them. Per germline, CDR1 KGHSH and CDR2 LQKENI. The CDR3 loop spans 12 amino acids. CDR3 coding DNA: TGTGCCAGCTCACGTGGCAGCACTGAAGCTTTCTTT. It specifies CASSRGSTEAFF.

This clonotype was seen only a few times. The V gene is TRBV6-5, the J gene TRBJ2-7; TRBD2 matches at 13 bases. Germline V gives CDR1 MNHEY, CDR2 SVGAGI. With 0 bases clipped from V and 6 bases from J, the junction kept 5 bases outside the gene matches. There are 16 residues in the CDR3. Written as DNA, the CDR3 is TGTGCCAGCAGTTACTCGTGGACTAGCGGGAGTCTCGAGCAGTACTTC. Its protein is CASSYSWTSGSLEQYF.

The chain employs TRBV2 and TRBJ2-3; D is uncertain. The CDR3 consists of 13 residues. Germline V gene sequence: CDR1 SNHLY, CDR2 FYNNEI. V lost 4 bases and J 3 bases, leaving 8 bases between the germline ends. CDR3 sequence reads: CASSADQTDTQYF. The CDR3, as DNA: TGTGCCAGCAGTGCGGACCAGACAGATACGCAGTATTTT. Full variable domain (rest looked up from reference TRBV2 and TRBJ2-3): EPEVTQTPSHQVTQMGQEVILRCVPISNHLYFYWYRQILGQKVEFLVSFYNNEISEKSEIFDDQFSVERPDGSNFTLKIRSTKLEDSAMYFCASSADQTDTQYFGPGTRLTVL.

This clonotype was found a few times. This chain joins TRBV5-1 and TRBJ1-5, with D maybe TRBD1 (5 bases). The germline V gene encodes CDR1 SGHRS and CDR2 YFSETQ. The CDR3 is 16 amino acids. Trimming shortened V by 5 bases and J by 1 base, and 16 bases separated the two germline ends. The CDR3 region has the DNA TGCGCCAGCAGAATTGGAAGTGGGGGAAGCAATCAGCCCCAGCATTTT. Protein product: CASRIGSGGSNQPQHF.

This chain uses TRBV6-2 or TRBV6-3 with TRBJ1-6, with D unresolved. This CDR3 has 16 residues. CDR1 MNHEY and CDR2 SVGEGT come from the germline V gene. Trimming pared 5 bases from V and 0 bases from J, leaving 11 bases between. The CDR3 sequence: CASSPSESSYNSPLHF. DNA for the CDR3: TGTGCCAGCAGTCCTTCTGAGAGCTCCTATAATTCACCCCTCCACTTT.

CDR3 bases: TGCAGTGCAACGGGGACTAGCGGAGAAGAGACCCAGTACTTC. The encoded protein is CSATGTSGEETQYF. The rearrangement uses TRBV20-1 and TRBJ2-5, with TRBD2 matching over 11 bases. The CDR3 has 14 amino acids. After removal of 6 bases from V and 3 bases from J, the junction contained 6 bases not matched to a gene. CDR1 and CDR2 from the germline V gene are DFQATT and SNEGSKA (reference sequence).

The chain links TRBV11-2 to TRBJ2-7, with D perhaps being TRBD1 or TRBD2 (5 bases each). CDR3 length equals 11 residues. The germline V gene encodes CDR1 SGHAT and CDR2 FQNNGV. V was pared by 3 bases and J by 12 bases, with 12 bases between. CDR3 sequence: CASSFSGTLYF. Written as DNA, the CDR3 is TGTGCCAGCAGCTTTTCCGGGACCTTGTACTTC.

In its sample, this clonotype was seen a few times. The rearrangement uses TRBV12-3 or TRBV12-4 and TRBJ1-1; no reliable D call. With 2 bases removed from V and 7 bases from J, the gap between germline ends came to 14 bases. This CDR3 has 14 amino acids. The CDR3 protein is CASSLKSSVGEAFF. The CDR3 coding sequence is TGTGCCAGCAGTTTAAAGAGTAGCGTAGGTGAAGCTTTCTTT.

V and J are TRBV7-9 and TRBJ1-2; 8 bases map to TRBD1. The germline V gene has CDR1 SEHNR and CDR2 FQNEAQ (reference sequence). Trimming removed 1 base from V and 4 bases from J; junction bases left unmatched: 8. There are 16 residues in the CDR3. CDR3 sequence: CASSLEGTGYRYGYTF. The CDR3 DNA reads TGTGCCAGCAGCTTAGAGGGGACAGGATACCGCTATGGCTACACCTTC.

This clonotype was seen once. This chain links TRBV6-1 with TRBJ2-1, with 9 bases that match TRBD2. CDR3 length: 12 residues. The junction had 3 bases not matched to a gene; V was cut back by 8 bases and J by 7 bases. The germline V gene encodes CDR1 MNHNS and CDR2 SASEGT. In nucleotides, the CDR3 is TGTGCCAGCGGCGGGGGGGGGAATGAGCAGTTCTTC. Translated, it gives CASGGGGNEQFF.

This sequence joins TRBV20-1 and TRBJ2-1, with D perhaps assigned TRBD1 or TRBD2 (5 bases each). The CDR3 covers 15 residues. V was pared by 2 bases and J by 2 bases, with 13 bases between. Germline V lookup: CDR1 DFQATT, CDR2 SNEGSKA (reference sequence). Here the CDR3 DNA reads TGCAGTGCTAGAAGGGGTGGAGGAACCTACAATGAGCAGTTCTTC. As protein: CSARRGGGTYNEQFF.

This clonotype showed up just a few times. V is TRBV12-3 or TRBV12-4 and J is TRBJ2-7; TRBD1 or TRBD2 may be the D gene (5 bases each). The V and J ends lost 3 bases and 2 bases respectively, with 14 bases between them. This CDR3 has 15 residues. CDR3 nucleotides: TGTGCCAGCAGTTTGACGATGAGGGGAGCCTACGAGCAGTACTTC. Translation: CASSLTMRGAYEQYF.

This clonotype showed up many times. The chain employs TRBV29-1 and TRBJ2-1; possibly TRBD1 for D (6 bases). Looked up from germline, CDR1 is SQVTM and CDR2 is ANQGSEA. The CDR3 is 14 amino acids. V dropped 7 bases and J dropped 1 base, with 14 bases sitting between them. CDR3 coding DNA: TGCAGCGCCCGGAGAGGGGGTTCCTACAATGAGCAGTTCTTC. It is translated as CSARRGGSYNEQFF.

The chain recombines TRBV12-3 or TRBV12-4 with TRBJ1-5; no definite D call. Trimming removed 5 bases from V and 4 bases from J, with 15 bases in between. This CDR3 has 15 amino acids. This CDR3 is CASSPSGRANQPQHF. The CDR3 DNA reads TGTGCCAGCAGTCCGTCGGGGAGGGCAAATCAGCCCCAGCATTTT.

This clonotype was recorded many times. V is TRBV20-1 and J is TRBJ1-1, with unresolved D. This CDR3 is 12 amino acids long. Germline CDR1 is DFQATT and CDR2 is SNEGSKA (reference sequence). With 6 bases removed from V and 1 base from J, the gap between germline ends came to 9 bases. CDR3 protein: CSAYLANTEAFF. DNA for the CDR3: TGCAGTGCCTATCTTGCGAACACTGAAGCTTTCTTT.

V usage is TRBV6-2 or TRBV6-3 and J usage is TRBJ2-4; no firm D call. CDR1 and CDR2 from the germline V gene are MNHEY and SVGEGT. V lost 1 base to trimming and J lost 9 bases, with 16 bases between them. This CDR3 region has 15 residues. CDR3 sequence (DNA): TGTGCCAGCAGTTACTTACCGTCCGAGTTCGGCATTCAGTACTTC. Residues: CASSYLPSEFGIQYF.

This rearrangement joins TRBV3-1 to TRBJ2-1, with 8 nucleotides matching TRBD1. V shed 0 bases, J shed 6 bases, and the junction held 7 bases outside the gene matches. CDR3 length: 16 amino acids. Germline V gene sequence: CDR1 LGHDT, CDR2 YNNKEL (reference sequence). The CDR3 sequence: CASSQDRGRGRNEQFF. CDR3 bases: TGTGCCAGCAGCCAAGATCGCGGCAGGGGGCGCAATGAGCAGTTCTTC.

The chain employs TRBV4-1 and TRBJ2-5; no clear D. Trimming took 0 bases from V and 5 from J, leaving 10 bases between them. The CDR3 contains 14 residues. CDR1 is MGHRA and CDR2 is YSYEKL in the germline V gene. The DNA of the CDR3 is TGCGCCAGCAGCCAAGATGGGGTTTGGGAGACCCAGTACTTC. This translates into CASSQDGVWETQYF.

The chain has TRBV11-3 and TRBJ2-1, with 9 bases matching TRBD2. Germline CDR1 SGHNT, CDR2 YENEEA. The CDR3 loop spans 14 amino acids. J lost 9 bases, V lost 10 bases, and 13 bases had no gene match. The CDR3 DNA reads TGTGCCACCCAAGGCGGCGGGGGGGCCTCTGAGCAGTTCTTC. This translates into CATQGGGGASEQFF.

CDR3 DNA sequence: TGTGCCAGCAGCCGGCATTTCGTGATGATGAACACTGAAGCTTTCTTT. Protein product: CASSRHFVMMNTEAFF. The chain carries TRBV3-1 and TRBJ1-1, with D unclear. V lost 4 bases and J 0 bases, leaving 15 bases between the germline ends. This CDR3 has 16 amino acids. The germline V gene has CDR1 LGHDT and CDR2 YNNKEL (reference sequence).

This clonotype was counted a few times. This chain connects TRBV28 to TRBJ1-1, with a tentative D call TRBD1 (6 bases). This CDR3 is built from 16 residues. CDR1 and CDR2 (germline): MDHEN, SYDVKM. V was shortened by 0 bases and J by 0 bases, with 11 bases between the two germline ends. The CDR3: CASSLWGAGMNTEAFF. CDR3 DNA: TGTGCCAGCAGTTTATGGGGGGCAGGAATGAACACTGAAGCTTTCTTT.

V usage is TRBV7-2 and J usage is TRBJ1-5; D is unresolved. The V gene's germline CDR1 is SGHTA and CDR2 FQGNSA. CDR3 length: 14 residues. Deletions cut 5 bases from V and 1 base from J, with 9 bases between. The CDR3 coding sequence is TGTGCCAGCAGCCAAACGAACAGCAATCAGCCCCAGCATTTT. Its translation is CASSQTNSNQPQHF.

The rearrangement joins TRBV10-3 to TRBJ1-6, with TRBD1 matching over 7 bases. Germline CDR1 and CDR2: ENHRY and SYGVKD. The CDR3 loop spans 16 amino acids. V was clipped by 4 bases and J by 5 bases; unmatched bases: 8. The CDR3 protein is CAISVYGGQNNSPLHF. The CDR3 bases are TGTGCCATCAGTGTTTATGGGGGACAGAATAATTCACCCCTCCACTTT.

There are a few counts of this clonotype. The V call is TRBV4-1, the J call TRBJ2-5; no reliable D call. The CDR3 runs to 15 residues. Germline CDR1 is MGHRA and CDR2 is YSYEKL. V lost 0 bases and J lost 1, with 9 bases in between. In nucleotides, the CDR3 is TGCGCCAGCAGCCAAGAGTACGGCCGCCAAGAGACCCAGTACTTC. It is translated as CASSQEYGRQETQYF.

The chain recombines TRBV4-1 with TRBJ2-3; 8 nucleotides agree with TRBD2. This CDR3 contains 16 residues. From germline, CDR1 is MGHRA and CDR2 YSYEKL. J lost 2 bases, V lost 1 base, and 5 bases had no gene match. DNA for the CDR3: TGCGCCAGCAGCCAAGGGAGCGGGGGCCCCACAGATACGCAGTATTTT. Translated, it gives CASSQGSGGPTDTQYF.

The V call is TRBV11-2, the J call TRBJ2-1; the D gene is possibly TRBD1 (6 bases). Trimming shortened V by 6 bases and J by 4 bases, and 16 bases separated the two germline ends. There are 15 residues in the CDR3. CDR1 is SGHAT and CDR2 is FQNNGV in the germline V gene. The CDR3 region has the DNA TGTGCCAGCAGTCAGAGCGGTAGGGGGTACAATGAGCAGTTCTTC. Residues: CASSQSGRGYNEQFF.

This clonotype has just a few counts. This sequence joins TRBV19 and TRBJ2-2; possibly TRBD1 for D (6 bases). CDR3 length equals 16 residues. The V and J ends lost 7 bases and 5 bases respectively, with 20 bases between them. Germline lookup yields CDR1 LNHDA and CDR2 SQIVND (reference sequence). The CDR3 spells CASTYLGTGYTGELFF. The DNA of the CDR3 is TGTGCCAGTACCTACCTGGGAACAGGGTATACCGGGGAGCTGTTTTTT.